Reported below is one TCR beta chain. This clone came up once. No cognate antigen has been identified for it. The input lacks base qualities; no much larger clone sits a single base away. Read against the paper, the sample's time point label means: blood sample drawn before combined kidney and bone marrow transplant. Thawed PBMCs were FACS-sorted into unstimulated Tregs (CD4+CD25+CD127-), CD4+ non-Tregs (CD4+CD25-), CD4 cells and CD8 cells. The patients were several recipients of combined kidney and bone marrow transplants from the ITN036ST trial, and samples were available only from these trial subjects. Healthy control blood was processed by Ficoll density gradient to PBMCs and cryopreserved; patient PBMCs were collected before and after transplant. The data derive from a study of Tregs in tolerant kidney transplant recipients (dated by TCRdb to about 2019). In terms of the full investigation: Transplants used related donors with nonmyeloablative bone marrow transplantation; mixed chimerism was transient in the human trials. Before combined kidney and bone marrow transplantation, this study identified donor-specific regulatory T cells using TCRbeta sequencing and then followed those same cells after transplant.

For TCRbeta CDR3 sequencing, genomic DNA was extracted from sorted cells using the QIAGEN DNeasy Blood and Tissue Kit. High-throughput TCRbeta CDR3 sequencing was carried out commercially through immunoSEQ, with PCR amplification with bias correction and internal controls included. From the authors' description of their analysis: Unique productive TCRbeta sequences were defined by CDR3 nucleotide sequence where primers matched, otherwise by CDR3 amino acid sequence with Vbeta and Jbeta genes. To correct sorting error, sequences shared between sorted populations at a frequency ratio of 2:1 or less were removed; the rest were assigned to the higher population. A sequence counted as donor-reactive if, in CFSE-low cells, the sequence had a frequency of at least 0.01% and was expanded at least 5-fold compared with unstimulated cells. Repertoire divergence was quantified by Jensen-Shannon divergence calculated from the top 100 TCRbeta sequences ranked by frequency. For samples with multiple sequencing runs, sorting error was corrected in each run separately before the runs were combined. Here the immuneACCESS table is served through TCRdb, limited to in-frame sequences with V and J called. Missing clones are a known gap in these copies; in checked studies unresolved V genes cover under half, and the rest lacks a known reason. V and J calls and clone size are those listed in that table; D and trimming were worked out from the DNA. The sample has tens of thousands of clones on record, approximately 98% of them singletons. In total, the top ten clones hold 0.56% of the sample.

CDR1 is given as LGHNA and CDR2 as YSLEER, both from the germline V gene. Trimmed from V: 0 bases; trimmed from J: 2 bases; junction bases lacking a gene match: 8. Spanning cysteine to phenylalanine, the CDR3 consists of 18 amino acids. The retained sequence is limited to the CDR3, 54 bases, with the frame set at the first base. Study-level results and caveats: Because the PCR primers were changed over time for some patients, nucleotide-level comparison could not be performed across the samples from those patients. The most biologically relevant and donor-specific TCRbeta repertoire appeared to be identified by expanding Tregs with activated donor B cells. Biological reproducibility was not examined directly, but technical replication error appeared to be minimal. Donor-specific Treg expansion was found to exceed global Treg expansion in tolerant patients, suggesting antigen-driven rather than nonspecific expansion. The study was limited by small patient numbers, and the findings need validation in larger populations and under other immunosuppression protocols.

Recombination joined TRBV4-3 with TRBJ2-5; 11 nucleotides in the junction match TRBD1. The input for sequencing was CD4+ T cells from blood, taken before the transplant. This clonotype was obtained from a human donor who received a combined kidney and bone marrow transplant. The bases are TGCGCCAGCAGCCAAGATCCCCCCGGGGACAGGGGGCAAGAGACCCAGTACTTC. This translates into CASSQDPPGDRGQETQYF.